These 30 T cell receptor beta chains were sequenced from one sample in a study of cytomegalovirus exposure and HLA in healthy donors. PCR primers comprised 60 Vbeta and 13 Jbeta primers. Only in-frame clones appear in the TCRdb table, and some are missing; sequencing was by immunoSEQ multiplex PCR. The table has some 150,000 clones, roughly 76% seen once. The sequenced sample was PBMCs. The source of these receptors is a man aged 55-75 years in good health and CMV-seronegative.

The V gene is TRBV6-1, the J gene TRBJ1-1; D ambiguous. Germline CDR1 is MNHNS and CDR2 is SASEGT. The CDR3 sequence is 14 residues long. V lost 6 bases and J lost 1, with 12 bases in between. The CDR3 nucleotides are TGTGCCAGCAGCCTCGACATAGGGAACACTGAAGCTTTCTTT. It encodes CASSLDIGNTEAFF.

This chain links TRBV20-1 with TRBJ1-2; possible D gene TRBD1, 6 bases. This CDR3 has 11 amino acids. The germline gives CDR1 DFQATT, CDR2 SNEGSKA (reference sequence). CDR3 bases: TGCCGCCGGCCAGGGGCGGATGGCTACACCTTC. Its protein product is CRRPGADGYTF.

The CDR3 DNA sequence: TGTGCCAGTAGATTTCCGGGACAGGGGAGCGCGAACACCGGGGAGCTGTTTTTT. Translating gives CASRFPGQGSANTGELFF. This chain links TRBV19 with TRBJ2-2; 10 positions match TRBD1. The CDR3 loop spans 18 amino acids. CDR1 is LNHDA and CDR2 is SQIVND in the germline V gene (reference sequence). The junction had 10 bases not matched to a gene; V was cut back by 6 bases and J by 0 bases.

This clone appeared a few times. The chain couples TRBV6-6 to TRBJ2-1, with 7 bases aligning to TRBD2. This CDR3 region has 16 residues. V was pared by 0 bases and J by 6 bases, with 8 bases of the junction left unmatched. The germline CDR1 and CDR2 sequences are MNHNY and SVGAGI (reference sequence). The CDR3 nucleotides are TGTGCCAGCAGTTACTCCCGGACTAGTCTCTCCAATGAGCAGTTCTTC. This sequence encodes CASSYSRTSLSNEQFF.

A word on this clone: Different DNA sequences within this sample yield the same CDR3. The chain links TRBV19 to TRBJ2-6; TRBD1 matches at 10 bases. The V segment lost 6 bases and the J segment 1 base; nucleotides outside the gene matches: 6. Germline V gene data show CDR1 as LNHDA and CDR2 as SQIVND (reference sequence). CDR3 length: 17 residues. In DNA, the CDR3 is TGTGCCAGTAGCAGACAGGGGGCGCGGTCTGGGGCCAACGTCCTGACTTTC. The encoded protein is CASSRQGARSGANVLTF.

The chain combines TRBV28 with TRBJ1-4, with 7 bases matching TRBD1. The length of the CDR3 is 13 residues. J gave up 8 bases and V 4 bases, and 4 bases lay outside the gene matches. Germline V CDR1 and CDR2: MDHEN, SYDVKM. The CDR3 here is CASSSGQIEKLFF. As DNA, the CDR3 is TGTGCCAGCAGTTCGGGACAGATAGAAAAACTGTTTTTT.

This clone was seen only a few times. The gene calls are TRBV10-3 and TRBJ1-1, with a possible D match to TRBD1 (5 bases). The germline CDR1 and CDR2 sequences are ENHRY and SYGVKD. Trimming took off 4 bases at V and 8 bases at J, with 11 bases between the two ends. The CDR3 spans 12 residues. The DNA of the CDR3 is TGTGCCATCAGTGGGGGGACTAGGGAAGCTTTCTTT. It codes for CAISGGTREAFF.

The chain employs TRBV28 and TRBJ1-3, with 7 bases fitting TRBD1. The CDR3 runs to 16 residues. J gave up 4 bases and V 5 bases, and 11 bases lay outside the gene matches. Germline CDR1 reads MDHEN; CDR2 reads SYDVKM. The CDR3 DNA reads TGTGCCAGCAGTGCCCGACAGGGACGAAGGGGAAACACCATATATTTT. This translates into CASSARQGRRGNTIYF.

This chain uses TRBV11-3 with TRBJ2-7; 8 nucleotides line up with TRBD1. CDR1 and CDR2 from the germline V gene are SGHNT and YENEEA. There are 14 residues in the CDR3. J gave up 2 bases and V 3 bases, and 3 bases lay outside the gene matches. The CDR3 DNA follows: TGTGCCAGCAGCTTGGGGACAGGTGCCTACGAGCAGTACTTC. Protein product: CASSLGTGAYEQYF.

This chain uses TRBV30 with TRBJ1-1, with D unclear. CDR1 is GTSNPN, CDR2 SVGIG, per germline (reference sequence). CDR3 size: 13 residues. V dropped 0 bases and J dropped 3 bases, with 8 bases sitting between them. CDR3 loop: CAWSVQADTEAFF. Written as DNA, the CDR3 is TGTGCCTGGAGTGTCCAGGCCGACACTGAAGCTTTCTTT.

This clone was detected ten times or more. The chain recombines TRBV7-9 with TRBJ2-2; TRBD2 agrees at 15 bases. CDR3 length: 18 amino acids. CDR1 and CDR2 from the germline V gene are SEHNR and FQNEAQ (reference sequence). J was trimmed by 3 bases and V by 4 bases; bases with no gene match: 6. CDR3 coding DNA: TGTGCCAGCAGCTCGCCGGGACTAGCGGGAGGTTACACCGGGGAGCTGTTTTTT. Translating gives CASSSPGLAGGYTGELFF.

V gene TRBV28 combines with J gene TRBJ2-1; TRBD2 is a possible D gene (7 bases). Per the germline V gene, CDR1 is MDHEN and CDR2 is SYDVKM. Trimming left V 6 bases short and J 5 bases short, with 20 bases between. The CDR3 has 16 residues. CDR3 DNA sequence: TGTGCCAGCAGCCTTAGGGGGGGAACCTATGACAATGAGCAGTTCTTC. This encodes CASSLRGGTYDNEQFF.

In nucleotides, the CDR3 is TGTGCCAGCAGGGTCGCCAACATCCTTGGGGCCAACGTCCTGACTTTC. It translates to CASRVANILGANVLTF. The V and J genes are TRBV28 and TRBJ2-6; D remains ambiguous. CDR1 and CDR2 from the germline V gene are MDHEN and SYDVKM. CDR3 length: 16 amino acids. V was cut by 6 bases and J by 3 bases, with 15 bases left in between.

The rearrangement links TRBV5-1 to TRBJ2-3; D uncertain. The germline gives CDR1 SGHRS, CDR2 YFSETQ. Trimming stripped 7 bases from V and 1 base from J, with 16 bases between. CDR3 length equals 15 residues. This chain's CDR3 is CASALTESGTDTQYF. CDR3 in DNA: TGCGCCAGCGCCCTCACCGAAAGCGGCACAGATACGCAGTATTTT.

The rearrangement uses TRBV29-1 and TRBJ2-1; 8 bases fit TRBD1. This CDR3 contains 13 residues. CDR1 and CDR2 (germline): SQVTM, ANQGSEA. Trimming cost V 2 bases and J 6 bases; bases outside gene matches: 3. DNA of the CDR3: TGCAGCGTTGAAACAGGGGGGATCAATGAGCAGTTCTTC. Amino acids: CSVETGGINEQFF.

The chain couples TRBV5-8 to TRBJ2-1; D not certain. CDR1 SGHTS and CDR2 YDEGEE come from the germline V gene. The CDR3 runs 15 residues. Trimming pared 0 bases from V and 2 bases from J, leaving 9 bases between. CDR3: CASSLELNPYNEQFF. The CDR3 nucleotides are TGTGCCAGCAGCTTGGAGCTGAATCCCTACAATGAGCAGTTCTTC.

This clone appeared a single time. The chain has TRBV28 and TRBJ2-7, with D possibly being TRBD2 (6 bases). Trimming removed 8 bases at V and 3 bases at J, with 14 bases between. CDR3 length equals 13 residues. Germline CDR1 reads MDHEN; CDR2 reads SYDVKM. CDR3 nucleotides: TGTGCCAGCCAAGGCGGGGCACTCTACGAGCAGTACTTC. Protein: CASQGGALYEQYF.

The CDR3 region has the DNA TGTGCCAGCAGTTTACTAGGGGCTTTCTACGAGCAGTACTTC. This gives the protein CASSLLGAFYEQYF. V usage is TRBV27 and J usage is TRBJ2-7; tentatively, D is TRBD1 (5 bases). The CDR3 sequence is 14 residues long. Germline loops: CDR1 MNHEY, CDR2 SMNVEV (reference sequence). Trimming left V 2 bases short and J 3 bases short, with 11 bases between.

This clone was counted a single time. The CDR3 bases are TGTGCCAGCAGCTTAGCGACAGGGGGCGAGCAGTACTTC. Protein: CASSLATGGEQYF. V gene TRBV7-2 combines with J gene TRBJ2-7; TRBD1 matches at 9 bases. CDR1 is SGHTA, CDR2 FQGNSA, per germline. After removal of 0 bases from V and 6 bases from J, the junction contained 0 bases not matched to a gene. The CDR3 loop spans 13 amino acids.

This clone was observed a handful of times. This sequence joins TRBV25-1 and TRBJ1-2; 9 nucleotides match TRBD1. The V gene's germline CDR1 is MGHDK and CDR2 SYGVNS. This CDR3 contains 11 residues. Trimming at V came to 9 bases and at J to 8 bases, leaving 4 bases not matched to a gene. The CDR3 reads CASGTGHGYTF. CDR3 DNA: TGTGCCAGTGGGACAGGGCACGGCTACACCTTC.

The chain has TRBV30 and TRBJ1-4; TRBD1 matches 8 bases. V shed 2 bases, J shed 6 bases, and the junction held 5 bases outside the gene matches. The CDR3 contains 14 residues. Germline-derived CDR1 and CDR2 are GTSNPN and SVGIG (reference sequence). The CDR3 loop reads CAWSTGGSDEKLFF. CDR3 coding DNA: TGTGCCTGGAGTACAGGGGGTTCGGATGAAAAACTGTTTTTT.

The chain recombines TRBV21-1 with TRBJ2-5; the table's D call, TRBD1, has no DNA check behind it. The DNA matches TRBJ2-7 better at its end, which makes the J call doubtful. TRBV21-1 is an annotated pseudogene. The length of the CDR3 is 16 residues. CDR3 nucleotides: TGTGCCAGCAGCAAAGCACGGACAGGCCAGGACTACGAGCAGTACTTC. As protein: CASSKARTGQDYEQYF.

The chain combines TRBV7-9 with TRBJ2-3; 8 bases fit TRBD2. This CDR3 has 17 residues. Germline CDR1 SEHNR, CDR2 FQNEAQ (reference sequence). CDR3 residues: CSIQHGLGREVTDTQYF. The CDR3 region has the DNA TGTTCCATCCAGCACGGGTTGGGGCGGGAGGTCACAGATACGCAGTATTTT.

This clone was counted once. The J gene is TRBJ2-5, the V gene TRBV7-2, with D possibly matching TRBD1 (6 bases). The ends were cut back, 1 base at V and 5 bases at J, with 14 bases in the middle. CDR1 and CDR2 (germline): SGHTA, FQGNSA. This CDR3 is built from 15 residues. This chain's CDR3 is CASSLGGGSHETQYF. As DNA, the CDR3 is TGTGCCAGCAGCTTAGGAGGGGGATCGCATGAGACCCAGTACTTC.

This rearrangement joins TRBV5-1 to TRBJ2-5; 9 bases are shared with TRBD1. TRBJ2-7 matches the DNA end more closely, so the J call is doubtful. CDR1 and CDR2 (germline): SGHRS, YFSETQ. There are 14 residues in the CDR3. The CDR3 region is CASSHDRGNYEQYF. CDR3 in DNA: TGCGCCAGCAGCCACGACAGGGGGAACTACGAGCAGTACTTC.

V gene TRBV9 combines with J gene TRBJ2-7; TRBD2 matches at 7 bases. J lost 6 bases, V lost 4 bases, and 10 bases had no gene match. This CDR3 contains 14 residues. Germline loops: CDR1 SGDLS, CDR2 YYNGEE. Here the CDR3 reads CASSSLGRGSEQYF. The CDR3 region has the DNA TGTGCCAGCAGCTCCCTAGGGAGGGGATCCGAGCAGTACTTC.

The rearrangement uses TRBV29-1 and TRBJ1-1; 8 bases align to TRBD1. This CDR3 has 13 amino acids. V dropped 7 bases and J dropped 4; count of bases not matched to a gene: 8. CDR1 and CDR2 (germline): SQVTM, ANQGSEA. The CDR3 DNA reads as TGCAGCGCCGGCTGGACAGGGTCCACTGAAGCTTTCTTT. Translated, it gives CSAGWTGSTEAFF.

The rearrangement links TRBV27 to TRBJ2-1; the match to TRBD2 covers 8 bases. The CDR3 extends over 18 amino acids. Germline CDR1 reads MNHEY; CDR2 reads SMNVEV (reference sequence). V was pared by 4 bases and J by 3 bases, with 14 bases of the junction left unmatched. The CDR3, as DNA: TGTGCCAGCAGTTATTCTAGCGGGTCGGCTCCAGGCTACAATGAGCAGTTCTTC. This translates into CASSYSSGSAPGYNEQFF.

This rearrangement joins TRBV29-1 to TRBJ1-5, with a weak D call TRBD1 (6 bases). This CDR3 comprises 14 residues. V was shortened by 5 bases and J by 7 bases, with 18 bases between the two germline ends. Germline V CDR1 and CDR2: SQVTM, ANQGSEA. This chain's CDR3 is CSVSTGFSQQPQHF. The CDR3 region has the DNA TGCAGCGTTTCGACAGGCTTCAGCCAGCAGCCCCAGCATTTT.

The table lists this clone with a few counts. V usage is TRBV7-3 and J usage is TRBJ2-2; 7 nucleotides match TRBD2. Trimming took 1 base from V and 6 from J; bases not matched to a gene: 2. The CDR3 runs 14 residues. Germline V gene lookup returns CDR1 SGHTA and CDR2 FQGTGA. The CDR3 DNA reads as TGTGCCAGCAGCTTAAACCGGGGGGCCGGGGAGCTGTTTTTT. Its translation: CASSLNRGAGELFF.